This T cell receptor beta chain was identified during a study of T cells after yellow fever vaccination. Looking at the study overall: Those fractions that held only low numbers of cells were prepared using the SMART-Seq v4 Ultra Low Input RNA kit.

Template switching by 5'RACE produced TCR cDNA, adding a universal primer site and UMIs. TCRdb processed the 5' RACE reads anew with MiXCR; each CDR3 protein has one entry. Of 250,000 to 300,000 distinct CDR3 sequences listed, roughly 5.2% are singletons. This clonotype was detected a few times. Its specificity is not known. This CDR3 is 21 amino acids long. Trimming removed 3 bases from V and 3 bases from J; junction bases left unmatched: 23. Study findings and constraints: Post-booster samples contained most primary-vaccination clones (roughly 96% CD4, roughly 88% CD8). Among all clonotypes, a small share was observed in both CD4 and CD8 compartments.

The clonotype originates from a man aged 18 to 35 who received the YFV17D yellow fever vaccine. The material was CD4+ T cells sorted from PBMCs, obtained on the day of the yellow fever booster vaccination. The gene calls are TRBV12-3 or TRBV12-4 and TRBJ2-3; 8 nucleotides agree with TRBD1. The DNA of the CDR3 is TGTGCCAGCAGTTTCGGTGTGTGGGGCAGGGGGCACGGGGGCCGGACAGATACGCAGTATTTT. Its translation is CASSFGVWGRGHGGRTDTQYF.